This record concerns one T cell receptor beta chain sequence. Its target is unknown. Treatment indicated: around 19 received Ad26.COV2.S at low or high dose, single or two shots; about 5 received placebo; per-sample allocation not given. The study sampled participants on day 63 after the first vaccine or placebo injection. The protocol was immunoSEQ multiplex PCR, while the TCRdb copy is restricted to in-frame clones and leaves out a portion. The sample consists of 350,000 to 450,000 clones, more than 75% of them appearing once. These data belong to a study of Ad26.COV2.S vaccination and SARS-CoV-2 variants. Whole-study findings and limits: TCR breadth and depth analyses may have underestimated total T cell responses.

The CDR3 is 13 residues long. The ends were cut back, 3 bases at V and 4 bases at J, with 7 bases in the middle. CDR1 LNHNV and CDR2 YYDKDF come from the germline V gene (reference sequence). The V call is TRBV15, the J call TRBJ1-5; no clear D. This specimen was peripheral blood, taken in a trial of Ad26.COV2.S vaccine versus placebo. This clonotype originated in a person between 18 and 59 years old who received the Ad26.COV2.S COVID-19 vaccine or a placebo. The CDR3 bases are TGTGCCACCAGCAGGGTGGGTAATCAGCCCCAGCATTTT. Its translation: CATSRVGNQPQHF.